Following are 7 T cell receptor beta chains from one sample sequenced in a study of tumor-infiltrating lymphocytes in primary liver carcinoma. It was unsorted whole blood that yielded blood RNA, and germline DNA was also extracted. Total RNA (approximately 450 ng) served as template for TCR beta cDNA synthesis primed by a constant-region primer. Each TCR beta library was derived from three nested multiplex PCR rounds that employed slightly modified ARM-PCR. Both of the initial two PCR rounds ran for nine to ten cycles and employed TRBV1-TRBV30 forward primers alongside a C-beta reverse primer. From the multiplex PCR reads, TCRdb called clonotypes with MiXCR, one entry per CDR3 protein. The data contain about 300,000 distinct CDR3 sequences, 65% of them singletons. The sequenced material came from peripheral blood. The source is a man aged 35-49 years with primary liver carcinoma and hepatitis B virus infection.

As regards this clonotype: Its ends do not fully match the called genes, so a read error is possible. The chain has TRBV12-3 or TRBV12-4 and TRBJ2-5; D might be TRBD1 (9 bases). CDR3 length: 15 residues. CDR3 DNA: TGTACCAGCAGTTTAGCGGGGACAGGGCAAGAGGCCCAGTACTTC. Its protein is CTSSLAGTGQEAQYF.

Only one count was recorded for this clonotype. Possible read error: a much larger clone is one base away. This rearrangement joins TRBV10-3 to TRBJ2-1, with 13 bases lining up with TRBD2. The germline V gene has CDR1 ENHRY and CDR2 SYGVKD. The CDR3 contains 18 residues. The CDR3 region is CTISLTRTSGSSHNEQFF. CDR3 sequence (DNA): TGTACCATCAGCCTCACAAGGACTAGCGGGAGTAGCCACAATGAGCAGTTCTTC.

In its sample, this clonotype was seen once. Sequence at one end of the junction differs from germline and may be a read error. The genes are TRBV28 and TRBJ2-2; 7 bases are shared with TRBD1. CDR3 length: 15 amino acids. Germline CDR1 reads MDHEN; CDR2 reads SYDVKM. CDR3 loop: CASRVGDRVTGELLF. The CDR3 nucleotides read TGTGCCAGCAGGGTGGGGGACAGAGTAACCGGGGAGCTGTTATTT.

In the case of this clonotype: One end of the junction is discordant with germline, which a read error may explain. The chain has TRBV6-1 and TRBJ2-1; a possible D gene is TRBD2 (5 bases). Germline V gene lookup returns CDR1 MNHNS and CDR2 SASEGT. This CDR3 is built from 13 residues. CDR3 DNA sequence: TGTGTCAGCAGTGAGCGGAAAAACACTGAGCAGTTCTTC. Protein sequence: CVSSERKNTEQFF.

The rearrangement joins TRBV4-1 to TRBJ2-1; 7 bases are shared with TRBD2. After removal of 1 base from V and 3 bases from J, the junction contained 9 bases not matched to a gene. Per the germline V gene, CDR1 is MGHRA and CDR2 is YSYEKL. This CDR3 contains 17 residues. CDR3 sequence: CASSQGTSGIRYNEQFF. Written as DNA, the CDR3 is TGCGCCAGCAGCCAAGGGACGAGCGGGATTCGCTACAATGAGCAGTTCTTC.

To note about this clonotype: This may be a read error: a much more frequent sequence differs by one nucleotide. The chain combines TRBV6-1 with TRBJ2-2; D possibly uses TRBD1 or TRBD2 (5 bases each). The CDR3 contains 13 residues. The germline V gene encodes CDR1 MNHNS and CDR2 SASEGT. The CDR3 sequence is CASSGTNAGELFF. CDR3 DNA: TGTGCCAGCAGCGGGACGAACGCCGGGGAGCTGTTTTTT.

As to this clonotype: Possible read error: a much larger clone is one base away. The chain employs TRBV28 and TRBJ2-3; maybe TRBD2 (7 bases). The CDR3 has 14 amino acids. V lost 2 bases to trimming and J lost 5 bases, with 11 bases between them. Germline V lookup: CDR1 MDHEN, CDR2 SYDVKM. CDR3 DNA sequence: TGTGCCAGCAGTTTAGGGGGGGCAATAGATACGCAGTATTTT. Its protein is CASSLGGAIDTQYF.